Below are 5 T cell receptor beta chains sequenced from a single sample in a study of blood T cells in healthy people across ages. Then a second PCR, running roughly 7 to 11 cycles, was carried out with a sample-barcoded 5' primer and a J-beta primer mix. MiXCR, applied by TCRdb to the 5' RACE reads, yields one record per CDR3 protein. The table includes 600,000 to 1,000,000 distinct CDR3 sequences, 20% to 30% detected once. These data were likewise used in another study, on T cells of mothers and their children.

Sequencing was performed on blood. The receptors shown here come from a boy aged 10-17 years in good health.

This clonotype was counted only a few times. Germline is not matched at one junction end, which may reflect a read error. V and J are TRBV10-3 and TRBJ2-1; no reliable D call. This CDR3 is built from 15 residues. Germline-derived CDR1 and CDR2 are ENHRY and SYGVKD. The CDR3 loop is CAISELANDGNEQFF. Written as DNA, the CDR3 is TGTGCCATCAGTGAGTTGGCAAACGACGGTAATGAGCAGTTTTTC.

V usage is TRBV27 and J usage is TRBJ1-2; TRBD1 agrees at 8 bases. Germline assignment: CDR1 MNHEY and CDR2 SMNVEV (reference sequence). The CDR3 length is 15 residues. J lost 8 bases, V lost 4 bases, and 12 bases had no gene match. For the CDR3, the DNA is TGTGCCAGCAGTTCCACTCGACAGGGGTGGAGAGGCTACACCTTC. Amino acid sequence: CASSSTRQGWRGYTF.

This clonotype was picked up many times. The rearrangement links TRBV28 to TRBJ1-1, with TRBD1 as a possible D gene (5 bases). This CDR3 is built from 16 residues. CDR1 is MDHEN and CDR2 is SYDVKM in the germline V gene. Trimming removed 4 bases at V and 1 base at J, with 16 bases between. The CDR3 reads CASSSTELTKNTEAFF. The CDR3 nucleotides are TGTGCCAGCAGTTCGACAGAGTTAACCAAGAACACTGAAGCTTTCTTT.

J is TRBJ2-1 and V is TRBV2; D possibly corresponds to TRBD2 (6 bases). Trimming shortened V by 1 base and J by 0 bases, and 16 bases separated the two germline ends. The CDR3 runs to 18 residues. Germline CDR1 SNHLY, CDR2 FYNNEI. CDR3 loop: CASSEGGGSGSSYNEQFF. In nucleotides, the CDR3 is TGTGCCAGCAGTGAAGGTGGAGGGAGTGGCAGCTCCTACAATGAGCAGTTCTTC. Filled out from reference TRBV2 and TRBJ2-1, the complete variable domain reads EPEVTQTPSHQVTQMGQEVILRCVPISNHLYFYWYRQILGQKVEFLVSFYNNEISEKSEIFDDQFSVERPDGSNFTLKIRSTKLEDSAMYFCASSEGGGSGSSYNEQFFGPGTRLTVL.

The rearrangement links TRBV7-3 to TRBJ1-6; possibly TRBD1 for D (5 bases). This CDR3 has 13 residues. CDR1 and CDR2 (germline): SGHTA, FQGTGA. V was clipped by 5 bases and J by 10 bases, with 12 bases between them. This CDR3 is CASSIFRDSPLHF. DNA for the CDR3: TGTGCCAGCAGCATATTCAGGGACTCACCCCTCCACTTT.